This is a list of T cell receptor beta chains from one sample in a study of post-analysis software for immune sequencing data. One entry per CDR3 protein results from TCRdb running MiXCR on the PCR reads. There are about 460,000 distinct CDR3 sequences in the sample; 40% to 55% occur only once, and 12% lies in the top ten. Sequencing input: blood. All receptors derive from a girl between 5 and 17 years old with multiple sclerosis. Both conserved end residues are trimmed from each CDR3. Fields, in order: V gene, CDR3 protein.

V gene: TRBV28; CDR3 protein: ASSPPAGTDYEQY
V gene: TRBV7-6; CDR3 protein: ASSLDSVSSYEQY
V gene: TRBV12-3/TRBV12-4; CDR3 protein: ASSPGTSRTEAF
V gene: TRBV20-1; CDR3 protein: SARFTSGTDTQY
V gene: TRBV7-9; CDR3 protein: ASSLSGRNTEAF
V gene: TRBV3-1; CDR3 protein: ASSQGLNNEQY
V gene: TRBV6-5; CDR3 protein: ASSQTSGRYNEQF
V gene: TRBV9; CDR3 protein: ASSVGSAGGRNEQF
V gene: TRBV28; CDR3 protein: ASSSRDTQTYEQY
V gene: TRBV5-5; CDR3 protein: ASSLAAANYGYT
V gene: TRBV7-8; CDR3 protein: ASSLGSRDTFAGQETQY
V gene: TRBV3-1; CDR3 protein: ASSQVEAEAF
V gene: TRBV20-1; CDR3 protein: SASPRVDEQY
V gene: TRBV29-1; CDR3 protein: SVRLDYNHSTDTQY
V gene: TRBV20-1; CDR3 protein: SAMPLGGNNYEQY
V gene: TRBV7-6; CDR3 protein: ASSLSPYVYNEQF
V gene: TRBV5-1; CDR3 protein: ASSPQGSEQY
V gene: TRBV12-3/TRBV12-4; CDR3 protein: ASRAGTGGEQY
V gene: TRBV29-1; CDR3 protein: SVEFRDGELF
V gene: TRBV15; CDR3 protein: ATSTRLAGADTQY
V gene: TRBV7-9; CDR3 protein: ASSFRGDAHEQY
V gene: TRBV4-3; CDR3 protein: AGSQELARGAEPQH
V gene: TRBV29-1; CDR3 protein: SGLSGFPYEQY
V gene: TRBV3-1; CDR3 protein: ASSQERTSGHNEQF
V gene: TRBV2; CDR3 protein: ASSEWRSSYNEQY
V gene: TRBV27; CDR3 protein: ASSLFSNTEAF
V gene: TRBV28; CDR3 protein: ASSLRGHSSYEQY
V gene: TRBV28; CDR3 protein: ASSTRTAPPYEQY
V gene: TRBV30; CDR3 protein: AWSRGIAYEQY
V gene: TRBV7-9; CDR3 protein: ASSFSSGGQY
V gene: TRBV5-1; CDR3 protein: ASSLEVGLRTEAF
V gene: TRBV29-1; CDR3 protein: SVGGRVNEKLF
V gene: TRBV5-1; CDR3 protein: ASSMDSSSYNEQF
V gene: TRBV29-1; CDR3 protein: SHSGTSSTDTQY
V gene: TRBV5-1; CDR3 protein: ASRPSKGRMNTEAF
V gene: TRBV24-1; CDR3 protein: ATSDLRQGSTDTQY
V gene: TRBV10-3; CDR3 protein: AISESAGSTDTQY
V gene: TRBV2; CDR3 protein: ASSGIEQF
V gene: TRBV20-1; CDR3 protein: SASNGGRIDNEQF
V gene: TRBV28; CDR3 protein: ASSLIGRSYGYT
V gene: TRBV5-1; CDR3 protein: ASRDFQGNIQY
V gene: TRBV6-6; CDR3 protein: ASSYSRGRYEQY
V gene: TRBV4-2; CDR3 protein: ASSQLVGGPYQETQY
V gene: TRBV27; CDR3 protein: ASIKGRGSYNEQF
V gene: TRBV2; CDR3 protein: ASRATSGSGKQF
V gene: TRBV15; CDR3 protein: TTSRGQIYEQY